This T cell receptor beta chain is drawn from a study of patients and donors after allogeneic stem cell transplantation. The ends lost 5 bases at V and 8 bases at J; junction bases unmatched: 6. Germline V gives CDR1 DFQATT, CDR2 SNEGSKA (reference sequence). There are 13 residues in the CDR3. TCRdb reanalysed the RT-PCR reads using MiXCR and keeps one entry per CDR3 protein. The table lists 920,000 or so distinct CDR3 sequences, roughly 18% of them singletons. The V gene is TRBV20-1, the J gene TRBJ2-1, with 10 bases aligning to TRBD2. Sequencing was performed on blood, either unsorted or a sorted T cell fraction (not recorded which). This sequence originates from a human donor who was either an allogeneic HSCT recipient or a stem cell or donor lymphocyte infusion donor (not recorded which). It is not recorded whose cells these are; they may come from a transplant donor. As DNA, the CDR3 is TGCAGTGCTCAGAGCGGGGGGGCCGATGAGCAGTTCTTC. It codes for CSAQSGGADEQFF.